Below are 9 T cell receptor beta chains sequenced from a single sample in a study of identical twins. MiXCR was run by TCRdb on the 5' RACE reads, yielding one entry per CDR3 protein. In the table there are about 790,000 distinct CDR3 sequences, roughly 20% of which are singletons. A further study also used this sample, focusing on T cells expressing NK-cell markers.

The sample was PBMCs. The receptors shown here come from a woman aged 18 to 35 in good health.

The chain couples TRBV30 to TRBJ2-3; unclear D gene. CDR3 length: 12 residues. Germline V gene lookup returns CDR1 GTSNPN and CDR2 SVGIG (reference sequence). Trimming removed 5 bases from V and 6 bases from J, with 12 bases in between. Here the CDR3 reads CAWDRLGDTQYF. CDR3 sequence (DNA): TGTGCCTGGGACCGACTGGGGGATACGCAGTATTTT.

The chain is built from TRBV5-6 and TRBJ2-5; 9 bases agree with TRBD1. Germline-derived CDR1 and CDR2 are SGHDT and YYEEEE. V was clipped by 5 bases and J by 7 bases; unmatched bases: 12. This CDR3 spans 15 amino acids. The DNA of the CDR3 is TGTGCCAGCAGGGATACAGGGGGCTCTCTTGGGACCCAGTACTTC. Its protein product is CASRDTGGSLGTQYF.

There are a few counts of this clonotype. The gene calls are TRBV12-3 or TRBV12-4 and TRBJ2-1, with D perhaps TRBD2 (6 bases). With 2 bases removed from V and 6 bases from J, the gap between germline ends came to 14 bases. The CDR3 extends over 15 amino acids. The CDR3 DNA reads TGTGCCAGCAGTTTACGGCTAGCGACAACCAATGAGCAGTTCTTC. This encodes CASSLRLATTNEQFF.

This clonotype was counted only a few times. The V and J genes are TRBV5-1 and TRBJ2-3; 7 positions match TRBD1. Unmatched junction bases numbered 17, after V lost 1 base and J lost 0 bases. The CDR3 is 20 amino acids. Germline loops: CDR1 SGHRS, CDR2 YFSETQ. The CDR3 region is CASSLINPRDRRYSTDTQYF. The CDR3 coding sequence is TGCGCCAGCAGCTTGATAAACCCCCGGGACAGACGCTATAGCACAGATACGCAGTATTTT.

The chain employs TRBV12-5 and TRBJ2-7; 11 bases are a match to TRBD1. From germline, CDR1 is LGHNT and CDR2 FRNRAP. The length of the CDR3 is 14 residues. The V segment lost 6 bases and the J segment 6 bases; nucleotides outside the gene matches: 7. The CDR3 DNA reads TGTGCTAGTGGCCCTTCCGGGACAGGGGGCGAGCAGTACTTC. The encoded protein is CASGPSGTGGEQYF.

The chain uses TRBV7-3 and TRBJ2-7; maybe TRBD2 (6 bases). Germline CDR1 reads SGHTA; CDR2 reads FQGTGA. This CDR3 contains 13 residues. With 5 bases removed from V and 9 bases from J, the gap between germline ends came to 17 bases. CDR3 loop: CASSTSRLDPQYF. The CDR3, as DNA: TGTGCCAGCAGCACCTCCCGACTAGACCCGCAGTACTTC.

V and J are TRBV20-1 and TRBJ2-3; D is possibly TRBD1 (6 bases). This CDR3 is 13 amino acids long. Looked up from germline, CDR1 is DFQATT and CDR2 is SNEGSKA (reference sequence). Deletions cut 6 bases from V and 1 base from J, with 11 bases between. DNA for the CDR3: TGCAGTGCGCTGGACAGTCGCACAGATACGCAGTATTTT. Protein sequence: CSALDSRTDTQYF.

V gene TRBV20-1 combines with J gene TRBJ2-7, with 7 bases identical to TRBD1. The ends lost 4 bases at V and 2 bases at J; junction bases unmatched: 5. This CDR3 spans 13 amino acids. Germline lookup yields CDR1 DFQATT and CDR2 SNEGSKA (reference sequence). The CDR3 here is CSANDRETYEQYF. The CDR3 DNA is TGCAGTGCTAATGACAGGGAAACCTACGAGCAGTACTTC.

V usage is TRBV4-3 and J usage is TRBJ2-1; 7 positions match TRBD1. V lost 4 bases to trimming and J lost 6 bases; unmatched junction nucleotides: 9. Looked up from germline, CDR1 is LGHNA and CDR2 is YSLEER. CDR3 length: 15 amino acids. The CDR3 DNA follows: TGCGCCAGCAGCCGAGGGACAGACCGATTCAATGAGCAGTTCTTC. Translating it yields CASSRGTDRFNEQFF.